This note documents a single T cell receptor beta chain sequence. Its antigen is unknown. No base qualities exist here, and no much larger clone lies one base off it. This sample was taken from a study of cytomegalovirus exposure and HLA in healthy donors (dated by TCRdb to 2016 to 2017). In terms of the full investigation: According to an earlier analysis of a few hundred of the donors, about 190 million T cells yielded 117 million unique TCR beta sequences and approximately 300 Gb of sequence data. The aim of the study was to test whether cataloging public T cell receptors could identify signatures of past pathogen exposure. In a later genetic analysis, genome-wide SNP genotypes for about 60% of the 666 donors were used, and that subset was treated as a discovery cohort. High-throughput TCR immunosequencing, statistical association of individual TCRs with disease status, and machine learning were combined to predict cytomegalovirus infection status. Rather than using new phenotypic data, the later analysis identified candidate immune exposures from TCR beta sequences and from how often those sequences occurred across donors. To study patterns of TCR occurrence, a later analysis re-analyzed previously published TCR beta repertoires from 650 to 750 donors and added high-resolution HLA genotyping. Approximately 310 gigabases of sequencing data and about 92 million unique TCR sequences made up an early release that covered several hundred HLA-typed donors. On average, 235,054 unique TCR beta nucleotide sequences were sequenced per donor among several hundred genotyped donors of the cohort, with 15% to 20% of those sequences being non-productive. All discovery cohort repertoires had been generated using a single sequencing platform. An earlier analysis of approximately 640 of the donors applied high-throughput TCR beta sequencing to assess whether each TCR beta V gene segment acted as functional or pseudogenic. About 5 DR-DQ haplotypes were handled as single units for association and clustering, since linkage in the cohort was strong. A separate validation cohort of roughly 120 different subjects was used in addition to the roughly 720-subject first cohort. Donor age, sex, ethnicity and CMV serostatus were compiled alongside the repertoire data. HLA typing covered class I and class II loci at four-digit resolution. The number of donors typed differed by locus, with 629-630 for A, B, C, DRB1 and DQB1, roughly 520 for DQA1, approximately 570 for DPA1, and 472 for DPB1. The T cell repertoires of under 750 subjects were profiled by immunosequencing and related to cytomegalovirus serostatus. The genetic ancestry cluster associated with self-reported Caucasian donors included over 80% of the 398 genotyped donors. Paper-wide results and their limitations: Some IMGT-functional V segments, including TRBV6-2 and TRBV6-3, could not be distinguished by the 87-base-pair reads and were therefore excluded. Roughly uniform sequencing depth across donors was assumed in presence/absence analyses, although this assumption may not hold. In a later analysis, HLA-associated TCR beta chains showed more clonal expansion and lower generation probabilities than non-associated chains that were equally common. The authors suggested that the approach could potentially be extended to other disease states and immunological phenotypes. According to a later genetic analysis, donors in an Asian-associated ancestry cluster had fewer N-insertions in productive TCRs than the approximately 630-donor mean. In this cohort, only TCR beta chains were sequenced, and detectable features were limited by the absence of alpha or paired-chain data. A few of the identified cytomegalovirus-associated TCR beta chains were confirmed in vitro to be specific for cytomegalovirus antigens. V-gene and J-gene trimming of TCR beta chains was associated with a missense DCLRE1C variant in a later genetic analysis, and the association was replicated in an independent cohort. A total of 150 or so TCR beta chains were listed by the study as associated with cytomegalovirus. An earlier analysis of several hundred of the donors showed that most TCR beta V segments appeared in productive rearrangements either about 87% or about 30% of the time, which broadly matched IMGT annotations. Most TCR sequences were observed very rarely across donors, whereas some public TCRs were present in many individuals. The classifier was reported to diagnose cytomegalovirus status with high specificity and sensitivity in both the original cohort and the validation cohort. According to a later analysis, most CMV-associated TCR beta chains appeared to be HLA-restricted, and the HLA associations seemed to be driven largely by CMV exposure. Because counts were too low, 15 or so rarely observed V segments, including chromosome 9 orphons, were excluded from the earlier analysis of around 640 of the donors. According to a later analysis, TCR association rates differed among HLA loci, with DRB1 alleles showing the most associated TCRs and HLA-C alleles showing the fewest. At a false discovery rate of 0.05, a later analysis linked roughly 17,000 TCR beta sequences to specific HLA alleles. Immune exposure information for the cohort was limited to CMV serostatus. Linkage disequilibrium might explain the correlated functional status among segregating V segments, but an unknown experimental factor could not be ruled out. A further reported finding was that TCR beta sequences accurately predicted the HLA-A and HLA-B alleles for most subjects in the first cohort. When HLA alleles, especially DR and DQ, strongly co-occurred, attributing TCR associations to individual alleles was difficult. HLA typing was unavailable for some donors at each locus, so association tests used only the typed subset. Several of the top co-occurrence clusters appeared to be linked to parvovirus B19, influenza, CMV and Epstein-Barr virus, according to a later analysis. A cluster of highly shared sequence variants was judged likely to represent a technical artifact of the sequencing pipeline.

The cohort comprised approximately 700 healthy bone marrow donors. At the time of sampling, every cohort member was nominally healthy, though immune exposures that went unrecorded were likely present. The donor was CMV seropositive and was included in the group of approximately 310 seropositive cohort members. A peripheral blood sample was provided by each donor, and peripheral blood mononuclear cells were used for TCR beta sequencing. Genomic DNA extraction from the blood cell samples was performed with the Qiagen DNeasy Blood Extraction Kit. The cysteine opens and the phenylalanine closes a CDR3 of 11 amino acids. Only the CDR3 region is kept as DNA, spanning 33 bases read in frame from base 1. V and J lose 1 base and 10 bases, and a span of 8 bases separates them. Based on the germline V gene (reference sequence), the CDR1 and CDR2 sequences are DFQATT and SNEGSKA. The receptor library was made with the immunoSEQ multiplex PCR assay. A mixture of 60 forward primers for TCR Vbeta segments and 13 reverse primers for TCR Jbeta segments was used in the multiplex PCR. The CDR3 region of rearranged TCR beta genes was amplified from genomic DNA by a multiplex PCR assay. The amplified TCR beta libraries were sequenced on the Illumina HiSeq System as 87-base-pair reads. Under the source paper's analysis protocol: Across the 600 to 700 repertoires, a later analysis counted 60 million to 90 million unique TCR beta chains, 9 million to 14 million of which were shared by at least two donors. Raw reads were error-corrected and collapsed into unique sequences by a nearest-neighbor algorithm in which closely related sequences were merged to remove PCR and sequencing errors. V, D and J gene segments were assigned by aligning CDR3 sequences to IMGT reference sequences. For a sequence to be retained, a match of at least six nucleotides was required to both a V gene segment and a J gene segment. Rearrangements were called productive when the CDR3 lacked stop codons and stayed in frame with V and J; all others were non-productive. CDR3 was defined by IMGT convention, running from the second conserved V-encoded cysteine to the conserved J-encoded phenylalanine. Sequences without an unambiguous match to a single V gene segment were excluded from the earlier analysis of about 600 of the donors. An earlier analysis of around 600 of the donors classified V segments as functional when productive rearrangements were above 56.7% and as segregating when the standard deviation between donors was above 5%. A statistical classification framework was built for diagnosing cytomegalovirus status from the catalog of TCR beta chain sequences. In a later analysis, V and J genes were assigned by comparing TCR nucleotide sequences against IMGT/GENE-DB human TR gene sequences. A later analysis assigned CDR3 sequences and most-parsimonious VDJ recombination scenarios with the TCRdist pipeline. In a later analysis, each TCR beta chain was defined by its CDR3 amino acid sequence together with its V-gene family, and reads lacking a unique V-gene family were excluded. To address suspected cross-contamination and a sequencing artifact, a later analysis removed several hundred highly shared, low-generation-probability nucleotide sequences. In a later analysis, a clonal expansion index for each public chain was calculated from normalized within-repertoire ranks of inferred template counts. Generation probabilities in a later analysis came from a VDJ recombination model fitted to out-of-frame rearrangements, and those results were checked against IGoR. In a later analysis, TCR-TCR, TCR-HLA and TCR-CMV co-occurrence was scored with hypergeometric tests, and a repertoire-size bias correction was applied to TCR pairs. False discovery rates were estimated in a later analysis by permuting HLA or CMV assignments 20 times. In a later analysis, co-occurring TCRs were grouped with DBSCAN, and TCRdist sequence similarity was added when clustering was performed within HLA-allele-positive subsets. For co-occurrence clustering, repertoires with fewer than 30,000 or more than 120,000 public chains were excluded, along with 5 or 6 repertoires with anomalous nucleotide sharing. The immuneACCESS repertoire file appears here via TCRdb, limited to in-frame rearrangements. These files lack a portion of the clones; in checked studies, under half of the deficit traces to unresolved V genes, and the cause of the others is not known. The V and J calls and clone size come from that table; D and trimming were worked out from the DNA. Here the sample has about 150,000 clones; 70% occur a single time. The leading ten clones occupy roughly 2% of the sample.

The sequence links TRBV20-1 to TRBJ2-1, with no confidently assigned D gene. The sequence was obtained from a woman aged 55-70 years in good health and CMV-seropositive. Specimen: PBMCs. CDR3 sequence: CSARVNMEQFF. The base sequence is TGCAGTGCTAGAGTCAACATGGAGCAGTTCTTC.